The subject of this entry is one TCR beta chain. These data come from a study of OX40 agonist ivuxolimab in advanced cancers. Data came from immunoSEQ multiplex PCR; TCRdb stores just in-frame clones and leaves some out. The sample carries more than 11,000 clones, 80% recorded once. The germline CDR1 and CDR2 sequences are SGHTA and FQGTGA. CDR3 length: 17 amino acids. The germline V and J ends were trimmed by 2 bases and 2 bases, with 15 bases remaining between them. The sequence was obtained from an adult with an advanced solid tumor such as melanoma, head and neck, liver or kidney cancer. The specimen was CD4+ or CD8+ T cells sorted from blood, collected in a trial of the OX40 agonist ivuxolimab. The J gene is TRBJ1-4, the V gene TRBV7-3; the D is unclear. CDR3 nucleotide sequence: TGTGCCAGCAGCTTATTCCCCGACGTGGCGACTAATGAAAAACTGTTTTTT. It specifies CASSLFPDVATNEKLFF.